This T cell receptor (beta chain) derives from a study of CD8+ T cells in alopecia areata. Stated treatment: oral pan-JAK inhibitor, 5-10 mg twice daily. Patients with alopecia areata provided lesional scalp punch biopsies as well as peripheral blood. Extracted RNA was reverse transcribed into cDNA, the sequencing template. The table came from immunoSEQ multiplex PCR; TCRdb's copy has only in-frame clones and leaves some out. Altogether 75,000 to 85,000 clones are present, around 60% being singletons, with the ten largest covering 20% to 25%. Sequences were derived from CD8+ T cells sorted from blood, sampled at week 24, from a patient treated with tofacitinib. The receptor was isolated from a human donor with alopecia areata.

The CDR3 DNA reads as TGTGCCAGCAGCTTAGGTCTAGCGAGCAAAAACATTCAGTACTTC. This codes for CASSLGLASKNIQYF. The chain has TRBV7-9 and TRBJ2-4, with D perhaps matching TRBD2 (6 bases). V was trimmed by 1 base and J by 3 bases, leaving 10 bases between them. The CDR3 covers 15 residues. Germline CDR1 and CDR2: SEHNR and FQNEAQ (reference sequence). Combining the CDR3 with reference TRBV7-9 and TRBJ2-4 gives the whole variable domain DTGVSQNPRHKITKRGQNVTFRCDPISEHNRLYWYRQTLGQGPEFLTYFQNEAQLEKSRLLSDRFSAERPKGSFSTLEIQRTEQGDSAMYLCASSLGLASKNIQYFGAGTRLSVL.